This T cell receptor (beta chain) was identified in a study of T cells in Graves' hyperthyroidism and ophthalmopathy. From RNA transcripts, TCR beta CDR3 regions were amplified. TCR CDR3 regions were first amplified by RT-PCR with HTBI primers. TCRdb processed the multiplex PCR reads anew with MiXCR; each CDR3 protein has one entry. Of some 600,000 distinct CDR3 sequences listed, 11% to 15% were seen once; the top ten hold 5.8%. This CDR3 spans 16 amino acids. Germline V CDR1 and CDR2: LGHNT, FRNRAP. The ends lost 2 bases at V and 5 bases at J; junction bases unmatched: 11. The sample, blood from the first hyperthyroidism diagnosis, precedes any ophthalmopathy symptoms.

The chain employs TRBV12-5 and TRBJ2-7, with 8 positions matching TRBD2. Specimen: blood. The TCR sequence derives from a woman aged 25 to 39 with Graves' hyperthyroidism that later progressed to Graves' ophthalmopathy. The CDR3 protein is CASGLPQAGVEHEQYF. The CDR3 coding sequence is TGTGCTAGTGGTTTGCCTCAAGCGGGAGTCGAGCACGAGCAGTACTTC. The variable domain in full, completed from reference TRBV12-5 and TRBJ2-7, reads DARVTQTPRHKVTEMGQEVTMRCQPILGHNTVFWYRQTMMQGLELLAYFRNRAPLDDSGMPKDRFSAEMPDATLATLKIQPSEPRDSAVYFCASGLPQAGVEHEQYFGPGTRLTVT.